Presented here are 10 T cell receptor beta chains from one specimen sequenced in a study of Ad26.COV2.S vaccination and SARS-CoV-2 variants. Assay used: immunoSEQ multiplex PCR; TCRdb lists only in-frame clones, some missing. Of over 400,000 clones listed, 92% are singletons. The treatment here: over 15 received Ad26.COV2.S at low or high dose, single or two shots; about 5 received placebo; per-sample allocation not given. Samples came from day 63 after the first vaccine or placebo injection. The starting material was peripheral blood, obtained in a trial of Ad26.COV2.S vaccine versus placebo. The source is a person between 18 and 65 years old who received the Ad26.COV2.S COVID-19 vaccine or a placebo.

The V gene is TRBV18, the J gene TRBJ2-1; unclear D gene. This CDR3 region has 12 residues. Germline CDR1 reads KGHSH; CDR2 reads LQKENI. V was clipped by 3 bases and J by 10 bases, with 10 bases between them. The chain's CDR3 is CASSPEVGEQFF. The CDR3 DNA follows: TGTGCCAGCTCACCCGAGGTGGGGGAGCAGTTCTTC.

The J gene is TRBJ2-7, the V gene TRBV28; 9 nucleotides align to TRBD1. Germline assignment: CDR1 MDHEN and CDR2 SYDVKM. The CDR3 length is 13 residues. With 8 bases clipped from V and 2 bases from J, the junction kept 4 bases outside the gene matches. CDR3 nucleotide sequence: TGTGCCAGCTCATGGACAGGGGCCTACGAGCAGTACTTC. Translated: CASSWTGAYEQYF. The whole variable domain, filled in from reference TRBV28 and TRBJ2-7, reads DVKVTQSSRYLVKRTGEKVFLECVQDMDHENMFWYRQDPGLGLRLIYFSYDVKMKEKGDIPEGYSVSREKKERFSLILESASTNQTSMYLCASSWTGAYEQYFGPGTRLTVT.

This sequence joins TRBV4-1 and TRBJ2-4, with 10 bases fitting TRBD2. V gave up 2 bases and J gave up 7 bases; unmatched junction bases: 17. From germline, CDR1 is MGHRA and CDR2 YSYEKL. The CDR3 extends over 19 amino acids. In nucleotides, the CDR3 is TGCGCCAGCAGCCAACAGGACTATGGTAGCGGGGGGCCTCGGAACATTCAGTACTTC. Protein: CASSQQDYGSGGPRNIQYF.

The DNA for the CDR3 is TGTGCCAGCAGCAAAACCGGGACAGAATATGGCTACACCTTC. It is translated as CASSKTGTEYGYTF. The rearrangement links TRBV7-2 to TRBJ1-2; 7 positions agree with TRBD1. V was pared by 5 bases and J by 5 bases, with 8 bases of the junction left unmatched. The CDR3 runs to 14 residues. Germline assignment: CDR1 SGHTA and CDR2 FQGNSA.

This clone was observed a few times. DNA of the CDR3: TGCAGCGTTGTTCGTCTCAACGAGCAGTACTTC. This gives the protein CSVVRLNEQYF. The V and J genes are TRBV29-1 and TRBJ2-7; D is unclear. The CDR3 consists of 11 residues. With 4 bases removed from V and 5 bases from J, the gap between germline ends came to 9 bases. Per germline, CDR1 SQVTM and CDR2 ANQGSEA.

The rearrangement joins TRBV6-5 to TRBJ2-3; D is ambiguous. The CDR3 is 13 residues long. V was trimmed by 5 bases and J by 4 bases, leaving 10 bases between them. Germline V lookup: CDR1 MNHEY, CDR2 SVGAGI. The CDR3 sequence is CASSRALADTQYF. CDR3 coding DNA: TGTGCCAGCAGTCGCGCACTCGCAGATACGCAGTATTTT.

The chain links TRBV14 to TRBJ2-5; D is perhaps TRBD1 or TRBD2 (6 bases each). V was shortened by 0 bases and J by 4 bases, with 12 bases between the two germline ends. The V gene's germline CDR1 is SGHDN and CDR2 FVKESK. The CDR3 has 15 residues. The CDR3 reads CASSQERRGPETQYF. DNA of the CDR3: TGTGCCAGCAGCCAAGAACGCCGGGGGCCAGAGACCCAGTACTTC.

CDR3 coding DNA: TGTGCCAGCAGTGAGGGTGTGATTGCCTGGGGCTACACCTTC. Protein: CASSEGVIAWGYTF. The chain carries TRBV6-1 and TRBJ1-2; D gene uncertain. V was clipped by 3 bases and J by 8 bases, with 16 bases between them. This CDR3 comprises 14 residues. CDR1 is MNHNS, CDR2 SASEGT, per germline.

V is TRBV5-1 and J is TRBJ2-3, with 8 bases identical to TRBD1. The CDR3 sequence is 16 residues long. Looked up from germline, CDR1 is SGHRS and CDR2 is YFSETQ. The V gene end was trimmed by 2 bases and the J gene end by 0 bases; junction bases not matched to a gene: 5. This chain's CDR3 is CASSLGTGSSTDTQYF. Here the CDR3 DNA reads TGCGCCAGCAGCTTAGGGACAGGATCGAGCACAGATACGCAGTATTTT.

The chain combines TRBV15 with TRBJ1-1, with 8 bases identical to TRBD1. This CDR3 comprises 17 residues. Germline CDR1 and CDR2: LNHNV and YYDKDF (reference sequence). The junction had 13 bases not matched to a gene; V was cut back by 3 bases and J by 4 bases. The CDR3 DNA follows: TGTGCCACCAGCAGTCGGACAGGGCGGCCCCAGGTCACTGAAGCTTTCTTT. It translates to CATSSRTGRPQVTEAFF.